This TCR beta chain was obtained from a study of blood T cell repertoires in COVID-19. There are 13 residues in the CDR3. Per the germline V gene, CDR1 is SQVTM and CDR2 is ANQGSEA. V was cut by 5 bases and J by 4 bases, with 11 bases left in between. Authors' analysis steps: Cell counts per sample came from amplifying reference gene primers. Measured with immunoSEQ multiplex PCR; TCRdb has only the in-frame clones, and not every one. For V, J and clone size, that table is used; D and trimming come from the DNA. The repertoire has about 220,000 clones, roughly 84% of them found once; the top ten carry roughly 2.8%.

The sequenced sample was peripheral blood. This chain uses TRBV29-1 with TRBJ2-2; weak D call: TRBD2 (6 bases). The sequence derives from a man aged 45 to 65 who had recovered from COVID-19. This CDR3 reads CSVHGDSTGELFF. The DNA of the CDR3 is TGCAGCGTTCATGGGGACTCCACCGGGGAGCTGTTTTTT.